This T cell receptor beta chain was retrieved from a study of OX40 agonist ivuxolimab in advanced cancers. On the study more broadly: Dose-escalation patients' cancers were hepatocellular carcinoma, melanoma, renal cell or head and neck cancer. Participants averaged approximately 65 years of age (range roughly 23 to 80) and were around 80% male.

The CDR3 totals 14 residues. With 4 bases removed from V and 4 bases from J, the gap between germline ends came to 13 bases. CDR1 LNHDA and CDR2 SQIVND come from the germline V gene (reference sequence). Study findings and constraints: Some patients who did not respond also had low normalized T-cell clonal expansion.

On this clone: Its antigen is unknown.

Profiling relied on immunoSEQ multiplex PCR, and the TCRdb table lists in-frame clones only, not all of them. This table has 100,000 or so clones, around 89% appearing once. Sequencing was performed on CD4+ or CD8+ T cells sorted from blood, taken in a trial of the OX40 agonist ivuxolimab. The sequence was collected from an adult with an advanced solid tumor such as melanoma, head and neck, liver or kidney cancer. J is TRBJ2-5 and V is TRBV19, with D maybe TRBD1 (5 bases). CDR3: CASSTQGPGETQYF. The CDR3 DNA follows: TGTGCCAGTAGTACCCAGGGCCCGGGAGAGACCCAGTACTTC. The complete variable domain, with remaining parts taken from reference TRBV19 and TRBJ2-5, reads DGGITQSPKYLFRKEGQNVTLSCEQNLNHDAMYWYRQDPGQGLRLIYYSQIVNDFQKGDIAEGYSVSREKKESFPLTVTSAQKNPTAFYLCASSTQGPGETQYFGPGTRLLVL.